The rows below give T cell receptor beta chains drawn from one sample of a study of immune cell composition in non-small cell lung cancer. TCRdb keeps only in-frame clones here, not all; method: immunoSEQ multiplex PCR. The table records about 2,100 clones, roughly 81% of them present only once. Specimen: lung tumor tissue. The receptors come from a human donor with non-small cell lung cancer. Each CDR3 is given with its conserved first and last residue. D genes are given only for firm matches. Not all rows give a size; the values are once, few, many and, for expanded clones, a class.

>TRBJ1-2|TRBV7-3|.|.
CASSLMRQDYGYTF
TGTGCCAGCAGCTTAATGAGACAGGACTATGGCTACACCTTC
>TRBJ2-1|TRBV2|.|few
CASSEVVRSEQFF
TGTGCCAGCAGTGAAGTGGTGAGGTCTGAGCAGTTCTTC
>TRBJ2-3|TRBV7-3|.|.
CASSSDLGYSNTQYF
TGTGCCAGCAGCTCAGATTTGGGCTACTCAAATACGCAGTATTTT
>TRBJ2-7|TRBV27|TRBD2|.
CASSPAGGGSYEQYF
TGTGCCAGCAGTCCCGCCGGGGGGGGTTCGTACGAGCAGTACTTC
>TRBJ1-2|TRBV5-1|TRBD1|few
CASSLGQGELGGYTF
TGCGCCAGCAGCTTAGGACAGGGGGAGCTAGGTGGCTACACCTTC
>TRBJ2-7|TRBV11-2|.|.
CASSPGLGRGANSYEQYF
TGTGCCAGCAGCCCTGGCCTTGGACGGGGGGCTAACTCCTACGAGCAGTACTTC
>TRBJ1-1|TRBV5-4|TRBD1|large
CASSSLDRGTEAFF
TGTGCCAGCAGCTCTCTGGACAGGGGTACTGAAGCTTTCTTT
>TRBJ2-1|TRBV11-3|.|.
CASSLGANNEQFF
TGTGCCAGCAGCTTAGGGGCTAACAATGAGCAGTTCTTC
>TRBJ1-2|TRBV30|TRBD1|once
CAWNIRTGGASGYTF
TGTGCCTGGAATATCCGGACAGGGGGCGCATCTGGCTACACCTTC
>TRBJ1-5|TRBV5-5|.|.
CASSLQPLSNQPQHF
TGTGCCAGCAGCTTACAACCCCTGTCCAATCAGCCCCAGCATTTT